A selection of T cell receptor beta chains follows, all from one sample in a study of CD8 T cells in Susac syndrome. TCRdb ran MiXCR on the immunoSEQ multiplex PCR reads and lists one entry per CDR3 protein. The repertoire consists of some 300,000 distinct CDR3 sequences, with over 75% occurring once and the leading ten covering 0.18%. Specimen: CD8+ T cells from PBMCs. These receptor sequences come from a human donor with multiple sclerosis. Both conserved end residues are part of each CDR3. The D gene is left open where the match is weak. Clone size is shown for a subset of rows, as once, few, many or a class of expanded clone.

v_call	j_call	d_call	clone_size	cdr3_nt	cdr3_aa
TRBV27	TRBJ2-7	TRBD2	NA	TGTGCCAGCAGTTTTTCCAGCGGGAGCGCCTACGAGCAGTACTTC	CASSFSSGSAYEQYF
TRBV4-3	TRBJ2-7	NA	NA	TGCGCCAGCAGCCAAGACTTGAAGTACGAGCAGTACTTC	CASSQDLKYEQYF
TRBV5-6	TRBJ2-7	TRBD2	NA	TGTGCCAGCAGCTTGAGGGGACTAGCGGGATACGAGCAGTACTTC	CASSLRGLAGYEQYF
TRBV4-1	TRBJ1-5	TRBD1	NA	TGCGCCAGCAGCCAAGACAGGGGGTATCAGCCCCAGCATTTT	CASSQDRGYQPQHF
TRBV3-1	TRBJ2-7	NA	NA	TGTGCCAGCAGCCCTGGATTGGAAGGGGGCGAGCAGTACTTC	CASSPGLEGGEQYF
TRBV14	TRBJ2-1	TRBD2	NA	TGTGCCAGCAGCCAAGGGCTAGCGGGAGGGAGTGAGCAGTTCTTC	CASSQGLAGGSEQFF
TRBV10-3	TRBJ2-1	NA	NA	TGTGCCATCCGGACAGAAAACTACAATGAGCAGTTCTTC	CAIRTENYNEQFF
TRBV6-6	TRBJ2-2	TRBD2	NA	TGTGCCAGCAGTTGGAGCGGGAGTTCCGGGGAGCTGTTTTTT	CASSWSGSSGELFF
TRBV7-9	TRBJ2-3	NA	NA	TGTGCCAGCAGCTTAGGTGATCCTGGGGGACGCACAGATACGCAGTATTTT	CASSLGDPGGRTDTQYF
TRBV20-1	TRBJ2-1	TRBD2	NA	TGCAGTGCTTCCCAGGGACTAGCGGGTAACAATGAGCAGTTCTTC	CSASQGLAGNNEQFF
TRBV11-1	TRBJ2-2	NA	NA	TGTGCCAGCAGCCTAAAATCGGGGGAGCTGTTTTTT	CASSLKSGELFF
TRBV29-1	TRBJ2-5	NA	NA	TGCAGCGTTGAACAGACAAGTCGGTTAGAGACCCAGTACTTC	CSVEQTSRLETQYF
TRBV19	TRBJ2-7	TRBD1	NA	TGTGCCAGTAGCCAAGGCAGGGGGCTAATGTACGAGCAGTACTTC	CASSQGRGLMYEQYF
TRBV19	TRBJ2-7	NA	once	TGTGCCAGTAGTTGGGCTCATTCATACGAGCAGTACTTC	CASSWAHSYEQYF
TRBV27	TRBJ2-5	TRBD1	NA	TGTGCCAGCAGTAGCTACCGACAGGGCTGGGAGACCCAGTACTTC	CASSSYRQGWETQYF
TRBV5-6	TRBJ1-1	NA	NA	TGTGCCAGCAGCTTGGAGTGGAACACTGAAGCTTTCTTT	CASSLEWNTEAFF
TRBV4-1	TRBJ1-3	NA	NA	TGCGCCAGCAGCCAAACAGGGCCAAACACCATATATTTT	CASSQTGPNTIYF
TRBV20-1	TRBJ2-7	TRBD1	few	TGCAGCGCCGACAGGGGCGGAACCTACGAGCAGTACTTC	CSADRGGTYEQYF
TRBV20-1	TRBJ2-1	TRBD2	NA	TGCAGTGCTATTATGAGCGGGAGCTCCTACAATGAGCAGTTCTTC	CSAIMSGSSYNEQFF
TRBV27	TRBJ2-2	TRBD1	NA	TGTGCCAGCAGTTGGACAGGGAACACCGGGGAGCTGTTTTTT	CASSWTGNTGELFF
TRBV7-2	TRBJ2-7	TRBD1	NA	TGTGCCAGCAGCACTCGGACAGGCCGCATTACCTACGAGCAGTACTTC	CASSTRTGRITYEQYF
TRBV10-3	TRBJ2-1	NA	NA	TGTGCCACCCCTGGACCCAATGAGCAGTTCTTC	CATPGPNEQFF
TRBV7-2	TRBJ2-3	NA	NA	TGTGCCAGCAGCTTACATAGGGCCAGTCTGGCCACAGATACGCAGTATTTT	CASSLHRASLATDTQYF
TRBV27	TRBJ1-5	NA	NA	TGTGCCAGCAGTCAGGGTTTGGCTCAGCCCCAGCATTTT	CASSQGLAQPQHF
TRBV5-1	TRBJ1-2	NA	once	TGCGCCAGCAGCTCGGACTATGGCTACACCTTC	CASSSDYGYTF
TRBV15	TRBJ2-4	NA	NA	TGTGCCACCAGCAGAGAAGCCGGGGAGGGGGGCAAAAACATTCAGTACTTC	CATSREAGEGGKNIQYF
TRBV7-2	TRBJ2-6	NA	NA	TGTGCCAGCAGCTTACCCCTAGGGGCCAACGTCCTGACTTTC	CASSLPLGANVLTF
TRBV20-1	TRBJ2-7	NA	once	TGCAGTGCTAGAGGTCAATACGAGCAGTACTTC	CSARGQYEQYF
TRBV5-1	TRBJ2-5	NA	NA	TGCGCCAGCAGACTGGACGCTCAAGAGACCCAGTACTTC	CASRLDAQETQYF
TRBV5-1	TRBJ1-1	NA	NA	TGCGCCAGCAGCCTAACGGGGGGTGCAGAAGCTTTCTTT	CASSLTGGAEAFF
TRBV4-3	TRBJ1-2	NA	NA	TGCGCCAGCAGCCAAGACGGGGGGGGCAATTATGGCTACACCTTC	CASSQDGGGNYGYTF
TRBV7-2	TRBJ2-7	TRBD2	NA	TGTGCCAGCAGCTTATCCAGGACTAGCTCCGAGCAGTACTTC	CASSLSRTSSEQYF
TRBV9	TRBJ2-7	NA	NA	TGTGCCAGCAGCGTAGATGCAGGGTCCTACGAGCAGTACTTC	CASSVDAGSYEQYF
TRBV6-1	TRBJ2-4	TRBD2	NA	TGTGCCAGCAGTGAAGAAATAGCGGGCTCAAACATTCAGTACTTC	CASSEEIAGSNIQYF
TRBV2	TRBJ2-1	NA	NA	TGTGCCAGCAGTGGGAGATACCTAGATAGTTCCTACAATGAGCAGTTCTTC	CASSGRYLDSSYNEQFF
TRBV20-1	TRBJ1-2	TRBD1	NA	TGCAGTGCTAGAGGAGGGGGCGTCTATGGCTACACCTTC	CSARGGGVYGYTF
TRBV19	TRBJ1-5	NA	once	TGTGCCAGTAGCTACAGGGACAATCAGCCCCAGCATTTT	CASSYRDNQPQHF
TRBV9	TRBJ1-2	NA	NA	TGTGCCAGCAGCGACGGGGTGGACTATGGCTACACCTTC	CASSDGVDYGYTF
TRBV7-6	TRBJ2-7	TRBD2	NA	TGTGCCAGCAGCTCGTCTAGCGGGAGGCACGAGCAGTACTTC	CASSSSSGRHEQYF
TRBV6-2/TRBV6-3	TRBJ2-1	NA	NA	TGTGCCAGCAGGGAGACTACACAGGTAGTTCCCTACAATGAGCAGTTCTTC	CASRETTQVVPYNEQFF
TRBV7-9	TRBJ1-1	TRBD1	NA	TGTGCCAGCAGCTCAGGGGGGGCTTTCGGGACAGGGGCTTTCTTT	CASSSGGAFGTGAFF
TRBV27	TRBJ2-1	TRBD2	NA	TGTGCCAGCAGTTGGGAGGGGACCACCTACAATGAGCAGTTCTTC	CASSWEGTTYNEQFF
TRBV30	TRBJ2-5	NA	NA	TGTGCCTGCCTTCCGATGGACCCCGCAGAGACCCAGTACTTC	CACLPMDPAETQYF
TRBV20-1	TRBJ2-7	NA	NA	TGCAGTGCTAGGCACCTAGGGGCCTACGAGCAGTACTTC	CSARHLGAYEQYF
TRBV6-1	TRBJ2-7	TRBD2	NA	TGTGCCAGCAGTCGACCCCGAAGCGGGAGGGCCCTCCACCGCTCCTACGAGCAGTACTTC	CASSRPRSGRALHRSYEQYF
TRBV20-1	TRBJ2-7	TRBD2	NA	TGCAGTGCTAGTTGGACTAGCGACGAGCAGTACTTC	CSASWTSDEQYF
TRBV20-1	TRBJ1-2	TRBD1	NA	TGCAGTGCGCGGACAGGATTCTATGGCTACACCTTC	CSARTGFYGYTF
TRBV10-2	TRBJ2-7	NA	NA	TGCGCCAGCAGTGAGTCCGGGACCCGCTCCTACGAGCAGTACTTC	CASSESGTRSYEQYF
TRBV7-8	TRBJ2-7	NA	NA	TGTGCCAGCAGCTTAGAAAGGAGCCGGATGGATTCCTACGAGCAGTACTTC	CASSLERSRMDSYEQYF
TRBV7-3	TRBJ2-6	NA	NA	TGTGCCAGCAGCTTTGACGGTTTGGGTGGGGCCAACGTCCTGACTTTC	CASSFDGLGGANVLTF
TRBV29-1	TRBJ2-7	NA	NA	TGCAGCGTTGGGAGAATCGGTTCCTACGAGCAGTACTTC	CSVGRIGSYEQYF
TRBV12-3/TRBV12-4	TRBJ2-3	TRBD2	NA	TGTGCCAGCAGTCCGGGACTAGTAGATACGCAGTATTTT	CASSPGLVDTQYF
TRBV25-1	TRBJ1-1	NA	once	TGTGCCAGCAGTGAATACAGGGGATTGAACACTGAAGCTTTCTTT	CASSEYRGLNTEAFF
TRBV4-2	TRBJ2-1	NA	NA	TGTGCCAGCAGCGGACGGGACCTGAACAATGAGCAGTTCTTC	CASSGRDLNNEQFF